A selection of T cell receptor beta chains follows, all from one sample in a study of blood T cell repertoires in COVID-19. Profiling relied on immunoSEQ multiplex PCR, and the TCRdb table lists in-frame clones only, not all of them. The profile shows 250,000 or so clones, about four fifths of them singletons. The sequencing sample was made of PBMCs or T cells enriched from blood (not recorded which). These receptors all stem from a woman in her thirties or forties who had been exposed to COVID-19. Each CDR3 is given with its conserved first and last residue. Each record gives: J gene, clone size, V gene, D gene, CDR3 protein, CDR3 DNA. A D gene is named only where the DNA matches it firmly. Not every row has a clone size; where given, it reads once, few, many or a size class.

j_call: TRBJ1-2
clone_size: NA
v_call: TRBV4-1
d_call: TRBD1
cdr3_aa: CASSQDPGTDYGYTF
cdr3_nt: TGCGCCAGCAGCCAAGATCCCGGGACAGACTATGGCTACACCTTC

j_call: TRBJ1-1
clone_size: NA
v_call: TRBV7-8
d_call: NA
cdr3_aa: CASRATRANTEAFF
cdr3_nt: TGTGCCAGCAGAGCCACGCGGGCGAACACTGAAGCTTTCTTT

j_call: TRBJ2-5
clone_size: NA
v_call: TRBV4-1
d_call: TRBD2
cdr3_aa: CASSQAPSGGLQETQYF
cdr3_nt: TGCGCCAGCAGCCAAGCCCCTAGCGGGGGACTGCAAGAGACCCAGTACTTC

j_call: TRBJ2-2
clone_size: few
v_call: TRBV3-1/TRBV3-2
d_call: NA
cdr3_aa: CASSQGRTNTGELFF
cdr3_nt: TGTGCCAGCAGCCAAGGTAGAACGAACACCGGGGAGCTGTTTTTT

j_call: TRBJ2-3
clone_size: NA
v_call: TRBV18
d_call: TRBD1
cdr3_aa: CASSLSTGGTDTQYF
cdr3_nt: TGTGCCAGCTCACTCTCGACAGGGGGGACAGATACGCAGTATTTT

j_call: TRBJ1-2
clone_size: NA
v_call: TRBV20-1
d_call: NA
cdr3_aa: CSVILSYGYTF
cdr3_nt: TGCAGTGTAATACTGAGCTATGGCTACACCTTC

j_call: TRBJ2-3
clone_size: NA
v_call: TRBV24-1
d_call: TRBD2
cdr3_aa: CATSAGLASTDTQYF
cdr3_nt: TGTGCCACCTCGGCGGGACTAGCTAGCACAGATACGCAGTATTTT

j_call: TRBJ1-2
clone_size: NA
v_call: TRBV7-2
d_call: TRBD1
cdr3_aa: CASSFDRGGGYTF
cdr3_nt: TGTGCCAGCAGCTTCGACAGGGGAGGCGGCTACACCTTC

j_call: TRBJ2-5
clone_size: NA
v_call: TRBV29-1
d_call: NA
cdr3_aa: CSAAHLQETQYF
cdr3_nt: TGCAGCGCTGCGCATCTCCAAGAGACCCAGTACTTC

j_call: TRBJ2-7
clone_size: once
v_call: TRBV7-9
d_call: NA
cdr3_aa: CASSQAGYYEQYF
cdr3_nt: TGTGCCAGCAGCCAGGCGGGTTACTACGAGCAGTACTTC

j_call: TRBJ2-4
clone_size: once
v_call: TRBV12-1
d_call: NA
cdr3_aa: CASSSREPLAKNIQYF
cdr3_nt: TGTGCCAGCAGCTCCCGGGAGCCTTTAGCCAAAAACATTCAGTACTTC

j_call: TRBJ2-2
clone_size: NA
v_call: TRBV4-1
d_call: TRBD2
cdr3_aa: CASSQATTSGGVGELFF
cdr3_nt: TGCGCCAGCAGCCAAGCCACGACTAGCGGGGGGGTCGGGGAGCTGTTTTTT

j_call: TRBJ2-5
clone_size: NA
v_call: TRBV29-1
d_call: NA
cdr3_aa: CSSKGEGQTQYF
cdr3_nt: TGCAGCTCAAAGGGGGAGGGACAGACCCAGTACTTC

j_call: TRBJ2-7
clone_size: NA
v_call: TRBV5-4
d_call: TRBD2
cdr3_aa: CASSLAGGDSYEQYF
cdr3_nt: TGTGCCAGCAGTTTAGCGGGGGGGGACTCCTACGAGCAGTACTTC

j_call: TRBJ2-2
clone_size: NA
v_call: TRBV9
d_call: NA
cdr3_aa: CASSVGGDPTGELFF
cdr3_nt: TGTGCCAGCAGCGTCGGCGGGGACCCCACCGGGGAGCTGTTTTTT

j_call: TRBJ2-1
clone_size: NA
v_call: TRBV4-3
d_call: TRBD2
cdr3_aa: CASSHRTSGVGEQFF
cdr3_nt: TGCGCCAGCAGCCACCGGACTAGCGGGGTCGGGGAGCAGTTCTTC

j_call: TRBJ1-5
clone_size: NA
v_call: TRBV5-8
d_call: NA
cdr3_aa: CASSLATMRGNQPQHF
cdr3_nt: TGTGCCAGCAGCTTGGCGACAATGAGGGGGAATCAGCCCCAGCATTTT

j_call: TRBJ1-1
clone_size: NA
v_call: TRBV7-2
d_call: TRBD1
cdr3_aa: CASSAQQGSTEAFF
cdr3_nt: TGTGCCAGCAGCGCCCAACAGGGGAGCACTGAAGCTTTCTTT

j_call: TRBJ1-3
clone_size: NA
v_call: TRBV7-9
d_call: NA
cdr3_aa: CASSHRGGRDSGNTIYF
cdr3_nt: TGTGCCAGCAGCCACAGAGGGGGACGGGACTCTGGAAACACCATATATTTT

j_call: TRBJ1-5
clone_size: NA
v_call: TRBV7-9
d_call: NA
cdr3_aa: CASSSWEAHQPQHF
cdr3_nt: TGTGCCAGCAGCTCCTGGGAGGCCCATCAGCCCCAGCATTTT

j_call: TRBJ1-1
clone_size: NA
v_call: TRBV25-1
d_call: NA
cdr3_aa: CASSESSTLRMKTFF
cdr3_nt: TGTGCCAGCAGTGAATCCTCCACCCTGAGGATGAAAACTTTCTTT

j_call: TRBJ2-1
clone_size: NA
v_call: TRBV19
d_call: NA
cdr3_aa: CASSMGGEGNEQFF
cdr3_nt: TGTGCCAGTAGTATGGGCGGTGAGGGTAATGAGCAGTTCTTC

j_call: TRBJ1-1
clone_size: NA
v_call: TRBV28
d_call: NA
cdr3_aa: CASIRDRRRAFF
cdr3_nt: TGTGCCAGCATCCGAGACAGGCGTAGGGCTTTCTTT

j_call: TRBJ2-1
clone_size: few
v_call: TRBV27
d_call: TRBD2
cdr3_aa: CASSLAPSGGWNEQFF
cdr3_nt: TGTGCCAGCAGTTTAGCCCCTAGCGGCGGTTGGAATGAGCAGTTCTTC

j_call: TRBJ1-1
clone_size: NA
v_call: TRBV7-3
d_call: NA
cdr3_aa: CASSSHQGTWTEAFF
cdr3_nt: TGTGCCAGCAGCTCCCACCAGGGTACGTGGACTGAAGCTTTCTTT

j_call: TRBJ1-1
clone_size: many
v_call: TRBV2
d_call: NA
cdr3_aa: CASSHTRNTEAFF
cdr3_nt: TGTGCCAGCAGCCATACTCGAAACACTGAAGCTTTCTTT

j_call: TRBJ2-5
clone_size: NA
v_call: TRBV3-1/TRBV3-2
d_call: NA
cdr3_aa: CASSHGTNSQETQYF
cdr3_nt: TGTGCCAGCAGCCACGGGACAAACAGCCAAGAGACCCAGTACTTC

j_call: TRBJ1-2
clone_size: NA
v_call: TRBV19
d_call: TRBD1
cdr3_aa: CAGGQGNGYTF
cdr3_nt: TGTGCCGGGGGACAGGGGAATGGCTACACCTTC

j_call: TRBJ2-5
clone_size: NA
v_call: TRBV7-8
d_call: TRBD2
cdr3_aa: CASSSLAGGGLETQYF
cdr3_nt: TGTGCCAGCAGCTCACTAGCGGGGGGGGGCTTGGAGACCCAGTACTTC

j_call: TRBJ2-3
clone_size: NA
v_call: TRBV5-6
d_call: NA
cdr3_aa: CASSMPGLLRTDTQYF
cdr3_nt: TGTGCCAGCAGCATGCCTGGGCTCCTTCGCACAGATACGCAGTATTTT